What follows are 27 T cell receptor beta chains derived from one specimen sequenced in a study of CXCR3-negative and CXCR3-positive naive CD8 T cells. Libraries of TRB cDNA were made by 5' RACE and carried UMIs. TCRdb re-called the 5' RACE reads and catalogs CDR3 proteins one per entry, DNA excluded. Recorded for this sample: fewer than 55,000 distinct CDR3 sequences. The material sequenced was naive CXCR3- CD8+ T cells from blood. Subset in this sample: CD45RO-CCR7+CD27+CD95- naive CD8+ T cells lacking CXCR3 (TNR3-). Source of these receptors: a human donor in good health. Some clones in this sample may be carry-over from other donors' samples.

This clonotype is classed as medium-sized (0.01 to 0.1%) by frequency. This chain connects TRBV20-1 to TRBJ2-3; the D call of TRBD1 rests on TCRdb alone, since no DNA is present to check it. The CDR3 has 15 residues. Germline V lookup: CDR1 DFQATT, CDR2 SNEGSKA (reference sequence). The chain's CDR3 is CSARPTGTGVHTQYF.

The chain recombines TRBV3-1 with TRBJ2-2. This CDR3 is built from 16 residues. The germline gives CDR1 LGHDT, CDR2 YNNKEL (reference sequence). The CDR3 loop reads CASSQLDSPNTGELFF. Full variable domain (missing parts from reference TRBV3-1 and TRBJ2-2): DTAVSQTPKYLVTQMGNDKSIKCEQNLGHDTMYWYKQDSKKFLKIMFSYNNKELIINETVPNRFSPKSPDKAHLNLHINSLELGDSAVYFCASSQLDSPNTGELFFGEGSRLTVL.

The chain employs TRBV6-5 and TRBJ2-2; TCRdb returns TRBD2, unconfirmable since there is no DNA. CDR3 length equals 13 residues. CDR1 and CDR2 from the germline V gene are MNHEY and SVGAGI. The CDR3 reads CASTHGGGGELFF.

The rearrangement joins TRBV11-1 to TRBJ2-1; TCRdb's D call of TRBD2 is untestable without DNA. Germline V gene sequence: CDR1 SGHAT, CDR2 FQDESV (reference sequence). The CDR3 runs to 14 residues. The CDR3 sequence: CASRTSGSRNEQFF.

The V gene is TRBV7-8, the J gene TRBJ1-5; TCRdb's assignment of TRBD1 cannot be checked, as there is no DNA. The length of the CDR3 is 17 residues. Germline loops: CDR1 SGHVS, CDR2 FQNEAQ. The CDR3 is CASTKRSTGDSNQPQHF.

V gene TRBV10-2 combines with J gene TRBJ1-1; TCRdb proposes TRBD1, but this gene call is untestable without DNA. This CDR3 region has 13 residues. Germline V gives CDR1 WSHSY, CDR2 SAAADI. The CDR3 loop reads CASSGGTGTEAFF.

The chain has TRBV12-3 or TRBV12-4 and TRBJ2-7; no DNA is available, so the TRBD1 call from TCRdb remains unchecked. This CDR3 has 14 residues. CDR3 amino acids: CASSYGPGQYEQYF.

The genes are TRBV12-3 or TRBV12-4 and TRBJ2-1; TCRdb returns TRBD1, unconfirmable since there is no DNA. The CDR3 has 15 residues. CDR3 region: CASGFRDRGLYEQFF.

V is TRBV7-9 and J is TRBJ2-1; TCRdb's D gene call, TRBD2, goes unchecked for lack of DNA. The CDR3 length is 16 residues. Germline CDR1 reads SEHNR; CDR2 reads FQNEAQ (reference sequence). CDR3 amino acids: CASNLAGLSSYNEQFF.

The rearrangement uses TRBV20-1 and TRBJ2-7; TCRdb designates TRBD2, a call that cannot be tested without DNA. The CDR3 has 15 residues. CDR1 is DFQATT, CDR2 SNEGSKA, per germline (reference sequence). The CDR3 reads CSASYPLGGSYEQYF.

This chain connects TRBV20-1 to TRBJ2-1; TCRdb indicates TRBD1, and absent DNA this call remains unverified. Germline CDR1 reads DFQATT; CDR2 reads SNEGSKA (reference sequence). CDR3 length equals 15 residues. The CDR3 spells CSARDLSRDDNEQFF.

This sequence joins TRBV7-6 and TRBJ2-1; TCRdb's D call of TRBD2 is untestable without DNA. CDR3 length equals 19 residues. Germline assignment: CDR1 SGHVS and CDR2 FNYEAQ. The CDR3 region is CASSSGLEASFRICNEQFF. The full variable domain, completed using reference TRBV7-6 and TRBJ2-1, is GAGVSQSPRYKVTKRGQDVALRCDPISGHVSLYWYRQALGQGPEFLTYFNYEAQQDKSGLPNDRFSAERPEGSISTLTIQRTEQRDSAMYRCASSSGLEASFRICNEQFFGPGTRLTVL.

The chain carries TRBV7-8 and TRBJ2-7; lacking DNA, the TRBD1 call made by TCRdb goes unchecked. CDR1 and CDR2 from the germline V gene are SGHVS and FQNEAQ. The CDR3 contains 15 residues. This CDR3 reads CASSTAGANSYEQYF.

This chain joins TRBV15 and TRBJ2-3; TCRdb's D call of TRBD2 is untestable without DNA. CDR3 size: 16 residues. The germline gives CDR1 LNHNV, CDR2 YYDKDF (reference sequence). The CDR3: CATSKVGTSVADTQYF.

The chain's CDR3 is CASSWRQGKNIQYF. The rearrangement joins TRBV28 to TRBJ2-4; there is no DNA to check the TCRdb D call of TRBD1. Germline loops: CDR1 MDHEN, CDR2 SYDVKM. The CDR3 covers 14 residues.

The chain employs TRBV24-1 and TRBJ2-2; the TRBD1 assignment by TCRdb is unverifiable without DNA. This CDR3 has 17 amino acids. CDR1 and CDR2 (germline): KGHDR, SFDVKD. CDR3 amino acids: CATSDLRQGFNTGELFF.

The CDR3 reads CAISSGGGETQYF. V usage is TRBV10-3 and J usage is TRBJ2-5; TCRdb picks TRBD1, but there is no DNA to check that call. Germline-derived CDR1 and CDR2 are ENHRY and SYGVKD. The CDR3 runs 13 residues.

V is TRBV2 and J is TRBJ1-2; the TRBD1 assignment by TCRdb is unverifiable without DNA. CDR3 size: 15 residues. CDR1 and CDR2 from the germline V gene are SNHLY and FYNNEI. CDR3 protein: CASRVGTGDYYGYTF. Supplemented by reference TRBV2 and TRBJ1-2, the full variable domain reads EPEVTQTPSHQVTQMGQEVILRCVPISNHLYFYWYRQILGQKVEFLVSFYNNEISEKSEIFDDQFSVERPDGSNFTLKIRSTKLEDSAMYFCASRVGTGDYYGYTFGSGTRLTVV.

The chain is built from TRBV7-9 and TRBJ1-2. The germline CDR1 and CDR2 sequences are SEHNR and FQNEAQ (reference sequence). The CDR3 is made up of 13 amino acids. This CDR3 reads CASSPAGGYGYTF.

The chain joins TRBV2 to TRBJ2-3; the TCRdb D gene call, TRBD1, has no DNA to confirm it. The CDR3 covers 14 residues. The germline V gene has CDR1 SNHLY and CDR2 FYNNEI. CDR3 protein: CASTTAPGSDTQYF.

This CDR3 is CASSRDSAYEQYF. V usage is TRBV7-8 and J usage is TRBJ2-7; TCRdb proposes TRBD1, but this gene call is untestable without DNA. Germline V gene data show CDR1 as SGHVS and CDR2 as FQNEAQ. The CDR3 contains 13 residues.

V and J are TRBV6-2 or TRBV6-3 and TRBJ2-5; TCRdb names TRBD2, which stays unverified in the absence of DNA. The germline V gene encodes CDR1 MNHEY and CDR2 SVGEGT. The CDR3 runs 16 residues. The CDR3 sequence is CASTPKGRAYQETQYF.

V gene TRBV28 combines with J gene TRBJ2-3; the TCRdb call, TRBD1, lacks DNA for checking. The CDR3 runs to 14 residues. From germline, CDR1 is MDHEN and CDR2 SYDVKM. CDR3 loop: CASSRQGRSDTQYF.

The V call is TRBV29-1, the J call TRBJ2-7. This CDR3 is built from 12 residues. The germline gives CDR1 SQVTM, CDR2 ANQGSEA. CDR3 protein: CSVEGQPYEQYF.

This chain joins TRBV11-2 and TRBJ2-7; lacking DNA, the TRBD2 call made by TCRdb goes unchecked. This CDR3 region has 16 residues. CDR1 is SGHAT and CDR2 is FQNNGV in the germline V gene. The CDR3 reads CASSLEVGLSSYEQYF.

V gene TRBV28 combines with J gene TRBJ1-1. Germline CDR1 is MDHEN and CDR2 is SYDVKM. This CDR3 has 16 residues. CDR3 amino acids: CASSFGGAPRDTEAFF.

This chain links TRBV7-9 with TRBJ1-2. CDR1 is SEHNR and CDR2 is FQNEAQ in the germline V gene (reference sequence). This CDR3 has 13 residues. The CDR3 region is CASSPTTLNGYTF.